One sample yielded the 7 T cell receptor beta chains listed below, sequenced in a study of blood T cells in healthy people across ages. Next came a second PCR, run for about 6 to 11 cycles, which used a sample-barcoded 5' primer along with a J-beta primer mix. TCRdb itself ran the 5' RACE reads through MiXCR, one entry per CDR3 protein. The sample has roughly 800,000 distinct CDR3 sequences; 58% are singletons. The sequenced material came from blood. The receptor source for this set is a man aged 30 to 39 in good health.

In this sample, this clonotype turned up once. The chain couples TRBV6-5 to TRBJ2-4; D is unresolved. Germline V gene sequence: CDR1 MNHEY, CDR2 SVGAGI. V gave up 6 bases and J gave up 0 bases, with 15 bases separating them. The CDR3 runs to 16 residues. CDR3 nucleotides: TGTGCCAGCAGCCAGTCGGTTTACCTAGCCAAAAACATTCAGTACTTC. It is translated as CASSQSVYLAKNIQYF.

CDR3 DNA sequence: TGCAGTGGCCTCCACGGAAATCCCTACGAGCAGTACTTC. It translates to CSGLHGNPYEQYF. The chain recombines TRBV20-1 with TRBJ2-7, with D uncertain. Germline V gene sequence: CDR1 DFQATT, CDR2 SNEGSKA (reference sequence). The CDR3 consists of 13 residues. Trimming pared 7 bases from V and 2 bases from J, leaving 15 bases between.

The table lists this clonotype with a few counts. J is TRBJ1-2 and V is TRBV6-2 or TRBV6-3; no clear D gene. This CDR3 has 12 residues. The germline gives CDR1 MNHEY, CDR2 SVGEGT. The germline V and J ends were trimmed by 6 bases and 4 bases, with 9 bases remaining between them. CDR3 DNA: TGTGCCAGCAGCCCTAGCACCTATGGCTACACCTTC. Protein: CASSPSTYGYTF.

The rearrangement joins TRBV20-1 to TRBJ2-7; 7 bases are a match to TRBD1. Germline lookup yields CDR1 DFQATT and CDR2 SNEGSKA (reference sequence). CDR3 size: 13 residues. V lost 6 bases to trimming and J lost 5 bases; unmatched junction nucleotides: 10. The CDR3: CSAQKTGRDEQYF. CDR3 in DNA: TGCAGTGCCCAAAAGACAGGGAGAGACGAGCAGTACTTC.

This chain's CDR3 is CSARRLTSTDTQYF. The CDR3 coding sequence is TGCAGTGCTAGACGGCTCACTAGCACAGATACGCAGTATTTT. V usage is TRBV20-1 and J usage is TRBJ2-3; D remains ambiguous. This CDR3 region has 14 residues. V was trimmed by 2 bases and J by 0 bases, leaving 9 bases between them. Germline V gene sequence: CDR1 DFQATT, CDR2 SNEGSKA (reference sequence).

The CDR3 sequence: CASSYTRGDNEQFF. In nucleotides, the CDR3 is TGTGCCAGCAGTTACACGCGGGGGGACAATGAGCAGTTCTTC. V is TRBV6-6 and J is TRBJ2-1; 8 bases align to TRBD2. The germline gives CDR1 MNHNY, CDR2 SVGAGI (reference sequence). Trimming at V came to 2 bases and at J to 5 bases, leaving 2 bases not matched to a gene. CDR3 length: 14 amino acids.

V gene TRBV29-1 combines with J gene TRBJ1-1, with D tentatively TRBD1 (5 bases). The length of the CDR3 is 13 residues. The V end was cut by 7 bases, the J end by 3 bases, with 15 bases between. Germline CDR1 reads SQVTM; CDR2 reads ANQGSEA. CDR3 nucleotides: TGCAGCGCAAAGAGGCAAGGGGACACTGAAGCTTTCTTT. It yields the protein CSAKRQGDTEAFF.